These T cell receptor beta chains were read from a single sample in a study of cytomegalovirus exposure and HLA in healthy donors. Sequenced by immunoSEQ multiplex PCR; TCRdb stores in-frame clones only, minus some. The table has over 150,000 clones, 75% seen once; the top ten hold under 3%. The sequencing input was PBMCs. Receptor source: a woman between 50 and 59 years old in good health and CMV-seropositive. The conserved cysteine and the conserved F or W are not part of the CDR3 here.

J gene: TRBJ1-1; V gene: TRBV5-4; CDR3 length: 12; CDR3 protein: ASSPQGLNTEAF
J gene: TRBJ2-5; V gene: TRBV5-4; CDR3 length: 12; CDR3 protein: ASSYGTGGETQY
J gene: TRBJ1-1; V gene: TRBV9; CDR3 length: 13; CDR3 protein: ASSLVGAGGTEAF
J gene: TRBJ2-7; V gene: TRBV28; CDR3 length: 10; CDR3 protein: ATGGISYEQY
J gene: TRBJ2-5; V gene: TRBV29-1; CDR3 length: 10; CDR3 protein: SVRTGQETQY
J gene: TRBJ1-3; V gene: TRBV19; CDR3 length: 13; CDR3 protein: ASRLTAPSGNTIY
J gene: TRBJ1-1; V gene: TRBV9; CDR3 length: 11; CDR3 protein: ASSDVSLGQAF
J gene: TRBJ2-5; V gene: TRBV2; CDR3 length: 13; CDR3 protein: ASRGATEFRETQY
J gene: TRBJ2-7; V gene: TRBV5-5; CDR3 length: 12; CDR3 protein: ASSRGSTAGEQY
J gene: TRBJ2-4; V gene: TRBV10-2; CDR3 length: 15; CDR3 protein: ASSTTMVGLAKNIQY
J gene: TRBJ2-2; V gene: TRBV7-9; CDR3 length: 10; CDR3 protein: ASSRGAGELF
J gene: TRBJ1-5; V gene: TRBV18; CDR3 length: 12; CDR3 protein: ASSRTGGNQPQH
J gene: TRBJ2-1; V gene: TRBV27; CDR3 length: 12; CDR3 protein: ASRPSTGFGEQF
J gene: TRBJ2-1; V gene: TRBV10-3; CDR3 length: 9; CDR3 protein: AIRSGNEQF
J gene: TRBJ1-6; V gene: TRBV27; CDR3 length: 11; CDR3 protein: ASGDRVRTPLH
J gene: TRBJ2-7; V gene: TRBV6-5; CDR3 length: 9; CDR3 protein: ASSSMYEQY
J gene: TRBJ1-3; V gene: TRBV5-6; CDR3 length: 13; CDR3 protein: ASSHKGQGRNTIY
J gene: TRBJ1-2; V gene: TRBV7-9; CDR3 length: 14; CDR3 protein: ASSFTRDRNLYGYT